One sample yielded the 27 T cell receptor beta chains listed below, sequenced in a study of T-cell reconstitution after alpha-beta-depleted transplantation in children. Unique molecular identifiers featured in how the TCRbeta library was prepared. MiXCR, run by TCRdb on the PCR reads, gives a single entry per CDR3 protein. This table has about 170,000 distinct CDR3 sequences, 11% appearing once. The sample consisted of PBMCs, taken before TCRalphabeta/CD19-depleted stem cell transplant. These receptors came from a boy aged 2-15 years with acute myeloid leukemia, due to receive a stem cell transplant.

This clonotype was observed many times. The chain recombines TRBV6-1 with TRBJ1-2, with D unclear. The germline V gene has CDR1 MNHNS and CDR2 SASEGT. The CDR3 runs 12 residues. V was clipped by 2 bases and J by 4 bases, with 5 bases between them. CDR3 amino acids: CASSENSYGYTF. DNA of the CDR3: TGTGCCAGCAGTGAAAACAGCTATGGCTACACCTTC.

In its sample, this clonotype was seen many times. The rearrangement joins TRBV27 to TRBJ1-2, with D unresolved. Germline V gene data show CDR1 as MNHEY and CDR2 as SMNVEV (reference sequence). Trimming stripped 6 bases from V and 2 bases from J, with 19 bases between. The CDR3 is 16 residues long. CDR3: CASSSYESTPNYGYTF. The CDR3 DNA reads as TGTGCCAGCAGCTCATACGAATCGACTCCAAACTATGGCTACACCTTC.

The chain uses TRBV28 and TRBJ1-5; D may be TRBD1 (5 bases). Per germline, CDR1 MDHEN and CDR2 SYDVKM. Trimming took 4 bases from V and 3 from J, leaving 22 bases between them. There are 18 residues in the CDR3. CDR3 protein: CASSYPPPDSGYNQPQHF. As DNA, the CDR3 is TGTGCCAGCAGTTACCCACCACCCGACAGCGGATACAATCAGCCCCAGCATTTT.

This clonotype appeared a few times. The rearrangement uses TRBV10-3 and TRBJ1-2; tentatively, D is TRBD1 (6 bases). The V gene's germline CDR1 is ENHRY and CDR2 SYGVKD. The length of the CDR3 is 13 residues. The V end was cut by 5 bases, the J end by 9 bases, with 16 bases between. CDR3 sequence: CAISREDSNSYTF. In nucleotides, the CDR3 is TGTGCCATCAGTAGAGAGGACAGTAATAGCTACACCTTC.

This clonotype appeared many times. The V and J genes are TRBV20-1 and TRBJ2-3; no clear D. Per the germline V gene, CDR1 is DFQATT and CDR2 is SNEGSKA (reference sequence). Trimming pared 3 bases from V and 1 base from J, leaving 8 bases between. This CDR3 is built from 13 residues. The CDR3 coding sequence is TGCAGTGCTAGGCTCCACGGCACAGATACGCAGTATTTT. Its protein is CSARLHGTDTQYF.

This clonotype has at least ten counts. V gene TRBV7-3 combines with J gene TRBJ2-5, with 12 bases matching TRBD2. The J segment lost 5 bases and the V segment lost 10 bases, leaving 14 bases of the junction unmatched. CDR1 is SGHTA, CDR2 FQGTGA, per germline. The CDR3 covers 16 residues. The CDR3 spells CANNHGETSGSETQYF. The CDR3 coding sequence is TGTGCCAACAATCATGGGGAGACTAGCGGGAGTGAGACCCAGTACTTC. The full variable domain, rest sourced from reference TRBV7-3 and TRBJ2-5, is GAGVSQTPSNKVTEKGKYVELRCDPISGHTALYWYRQSLGQGPEFLIYFQGTGAADDSGLPNDRFFAVRPEGSVSTLKIQRTERGDSAVYLCANNHGETSGSETQYFGPGTRLLVL.

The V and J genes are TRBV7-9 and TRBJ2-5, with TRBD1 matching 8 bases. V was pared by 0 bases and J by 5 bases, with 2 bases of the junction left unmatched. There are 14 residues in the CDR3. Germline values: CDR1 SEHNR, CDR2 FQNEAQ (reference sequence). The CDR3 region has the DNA TGTGCCAGCAGCTTAGCTCAGGGGGCGGAGACCCAGTACTTC. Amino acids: CASSLAQGAETQYF.

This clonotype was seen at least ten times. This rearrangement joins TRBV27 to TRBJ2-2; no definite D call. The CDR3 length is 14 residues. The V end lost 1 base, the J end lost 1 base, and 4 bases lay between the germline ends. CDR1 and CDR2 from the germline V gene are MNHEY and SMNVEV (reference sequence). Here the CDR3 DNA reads TGTGCCAGCAGTTTATGGGGGAACACCGGGGAGCTGTTTTTT. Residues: CASSLWGNTGELFF.

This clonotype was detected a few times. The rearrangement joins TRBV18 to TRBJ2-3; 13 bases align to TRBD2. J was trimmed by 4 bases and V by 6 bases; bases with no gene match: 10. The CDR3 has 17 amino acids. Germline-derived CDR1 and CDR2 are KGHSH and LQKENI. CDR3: CASSPRTSGSRADTQYF. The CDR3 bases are TGTGCCAGCTCCCCCCGGACTAGCGGGAGTAGGGCAGATACGCAGTATTTT.

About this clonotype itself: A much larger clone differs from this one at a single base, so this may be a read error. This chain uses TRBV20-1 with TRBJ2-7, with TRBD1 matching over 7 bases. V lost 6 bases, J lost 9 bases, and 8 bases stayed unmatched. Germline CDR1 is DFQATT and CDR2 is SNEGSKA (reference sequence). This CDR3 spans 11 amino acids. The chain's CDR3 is CSALRGHVQYF. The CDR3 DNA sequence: TGCAGTGCACTAAGGGGGCACGTGCAGTACTTC.

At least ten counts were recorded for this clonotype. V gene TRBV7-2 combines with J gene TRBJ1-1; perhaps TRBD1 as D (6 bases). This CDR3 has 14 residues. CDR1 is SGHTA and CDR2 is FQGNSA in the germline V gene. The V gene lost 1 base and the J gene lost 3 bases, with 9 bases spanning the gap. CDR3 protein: CASSLDREYTEAFF. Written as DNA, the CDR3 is TGTGCCAGCAGCTTAGACAGGGAATACACTGAAGCTTTCTTT.

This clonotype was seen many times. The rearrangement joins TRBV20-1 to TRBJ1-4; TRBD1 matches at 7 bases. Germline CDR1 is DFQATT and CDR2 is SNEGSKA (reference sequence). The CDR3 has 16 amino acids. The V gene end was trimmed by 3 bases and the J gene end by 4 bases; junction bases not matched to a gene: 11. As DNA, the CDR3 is TGCAGTGCTAGCGTACAGGGGACGTCCCTTAATGAAAAACTGTTTTTT. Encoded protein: CSASVQGTSLNEKLFF.

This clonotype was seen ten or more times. The DNA for the CDR3 is TGTGCCAGCAGCTTAGCGCCTCTAGGGGTAGCCAGGAACGAGCAGTACTTC. It translates to CASSLAPLGVARNEQYF. The V and J genes are TRBV7-8 and TRBJ2-7; D is perhaps TRBD1 (5 bases). CDR3 size: 17 residues. The V end lost 0 bases, the J end lost 5 bases, and 20 bases lay between the germline ends. Germline V gene lookup returns CDR1 SGHVS and CDR2 FQNEAQ.

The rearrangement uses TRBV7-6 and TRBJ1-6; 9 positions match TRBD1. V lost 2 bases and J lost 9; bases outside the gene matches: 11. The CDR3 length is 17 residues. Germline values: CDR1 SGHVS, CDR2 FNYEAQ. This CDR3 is CASSLRIQGAGGSPLHF. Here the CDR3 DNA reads TGTGCCAGCAGCTTACGGATACAGGGGGCGGGCGGTTCACCCCTCCACTTT. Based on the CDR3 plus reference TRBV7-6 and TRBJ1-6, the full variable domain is GAGVSQSPRYKVTKRGQDVALRCDPISGHVSLYWYRQALGQGPEFLTYFNYEAQQDKSGLPNDRFSAERPEGSISTLTIQRTEQRDSAMYRCASSLRIQGAGGSPLHFGNGTRLTVT.

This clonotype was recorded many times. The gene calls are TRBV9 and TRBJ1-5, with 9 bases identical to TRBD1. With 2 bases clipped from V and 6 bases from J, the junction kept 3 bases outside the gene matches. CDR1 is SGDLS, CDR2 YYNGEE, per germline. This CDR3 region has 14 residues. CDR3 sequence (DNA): TGTGCCAGCAGCGTTGGGACAGGGAGTCAGCCCCAGCATTTT. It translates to CASSVGTGSQPQHF. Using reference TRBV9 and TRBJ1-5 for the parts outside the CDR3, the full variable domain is DSGVTQTPKHLITATGQRVTLRCSPRSGDLSVYWYQQSLDQGLQFLIQYYNGEERAKGNILERFSAQQFPDLHSELNLSSLELGDSALYFCASSVGTGSQPQHFGDGTRLSIL.

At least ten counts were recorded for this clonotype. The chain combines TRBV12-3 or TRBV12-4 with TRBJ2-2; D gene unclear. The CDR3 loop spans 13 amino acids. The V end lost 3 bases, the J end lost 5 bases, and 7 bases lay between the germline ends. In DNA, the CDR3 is TGTGCCAGCAGTTTCCTGGAGACCGGGGAGCTGTTTTTT. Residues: CASSFLETGELFF.

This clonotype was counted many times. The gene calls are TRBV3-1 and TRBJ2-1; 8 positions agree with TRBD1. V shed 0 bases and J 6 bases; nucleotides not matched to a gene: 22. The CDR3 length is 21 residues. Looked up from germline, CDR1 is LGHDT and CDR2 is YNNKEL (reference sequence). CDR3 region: CASSQDRGLGGTGGSFNEQFF. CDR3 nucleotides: TGTGCCAGCAGCCAAGATCGGGGATTGGGCGGTACAGGGGGTTCTTTCAATGAGCAGTTCTTC.

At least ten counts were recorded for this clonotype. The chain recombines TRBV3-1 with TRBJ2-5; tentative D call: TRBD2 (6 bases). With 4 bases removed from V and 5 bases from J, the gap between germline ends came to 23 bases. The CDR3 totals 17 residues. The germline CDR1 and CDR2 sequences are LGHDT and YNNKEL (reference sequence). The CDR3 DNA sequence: TGTGCCAGCAGCCCCGCCCTTGGGGACTCGGGTTGGGAGACCCAGTACTTC. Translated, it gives CASSPALGDSGWETQYF.

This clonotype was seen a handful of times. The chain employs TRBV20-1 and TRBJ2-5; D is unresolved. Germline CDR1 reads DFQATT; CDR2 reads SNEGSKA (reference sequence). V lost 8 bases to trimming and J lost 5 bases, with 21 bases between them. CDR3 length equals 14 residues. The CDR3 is CSTLRPFRAETQYF. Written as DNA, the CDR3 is TGCAGTACACTTCGGCCCTTCCGGGCGGAGACCCAGTACTTC.

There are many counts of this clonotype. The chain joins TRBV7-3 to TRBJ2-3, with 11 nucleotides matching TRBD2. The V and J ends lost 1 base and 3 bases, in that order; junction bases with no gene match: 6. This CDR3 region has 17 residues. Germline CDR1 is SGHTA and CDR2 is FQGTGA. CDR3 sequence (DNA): TGTGCCAGCAGCTTAAATAGCGGGAGGGCCCCAACAGATACGCAGTATTTT. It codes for CASSLNSGRAPTDTQYF.

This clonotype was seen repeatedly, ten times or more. In DNA form, the CDR3 reads TGCAGTGCTAGAGCGGGATATATGGACGGTGGCTACACCTTC. This encodes CSARAGYMDGGYTF. This sequence joins TRBV20-1 and TRBJ1-2; no clear D gene. CDR3 length: 14 residues. Germline CDR1 and CDR2: DFQATT and SNEGSKA (reference sequence). V lost 1 base and J lost 7, with 16 bases in between.

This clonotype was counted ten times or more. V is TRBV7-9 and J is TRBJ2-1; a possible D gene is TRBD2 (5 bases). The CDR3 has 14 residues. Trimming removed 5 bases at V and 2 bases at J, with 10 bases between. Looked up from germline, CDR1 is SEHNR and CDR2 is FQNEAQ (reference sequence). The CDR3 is CASSTPSPYNEQFF. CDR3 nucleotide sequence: TGTGCCAGCAGCACCCCTAGCCCCTACAATGAGCAGTTCTTC.

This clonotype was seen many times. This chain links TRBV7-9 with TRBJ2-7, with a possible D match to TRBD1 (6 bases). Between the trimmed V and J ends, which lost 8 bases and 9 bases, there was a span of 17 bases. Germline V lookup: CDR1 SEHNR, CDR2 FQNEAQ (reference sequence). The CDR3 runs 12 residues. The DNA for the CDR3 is TGTGCCAGCTCCCAGGGGTTCGGCGGGCAGTACGTC. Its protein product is CASSQGFGGQYV.

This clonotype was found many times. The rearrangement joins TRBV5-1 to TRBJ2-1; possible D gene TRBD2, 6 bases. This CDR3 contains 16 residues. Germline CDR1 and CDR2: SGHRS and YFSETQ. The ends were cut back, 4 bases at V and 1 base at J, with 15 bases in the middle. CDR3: CASSVRLGGSYNEQFF. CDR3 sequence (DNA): TGCGCCAGCAGCGTCCGACTAGGAGGGTCCTACAATGAGCAGTTCTTC.

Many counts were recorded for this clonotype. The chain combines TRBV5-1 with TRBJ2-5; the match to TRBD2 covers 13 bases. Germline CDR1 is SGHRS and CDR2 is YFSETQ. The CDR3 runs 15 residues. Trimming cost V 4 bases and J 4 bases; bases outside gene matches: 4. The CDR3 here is CASSRTSGSGETQYF. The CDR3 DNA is TGCGCCAGCAGCAGGACTAGCGGGAGTGGAGAGACCCAGTACTTC.

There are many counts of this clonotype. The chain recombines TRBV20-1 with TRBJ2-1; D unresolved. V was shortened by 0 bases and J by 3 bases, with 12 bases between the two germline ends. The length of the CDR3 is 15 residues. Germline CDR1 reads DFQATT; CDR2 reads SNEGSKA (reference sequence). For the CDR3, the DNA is TGCAGTGCTAGAGAGTCTGCCCTGGACTACAATGAGCAGTTCTTC. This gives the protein CSARESALDYNEQFF.

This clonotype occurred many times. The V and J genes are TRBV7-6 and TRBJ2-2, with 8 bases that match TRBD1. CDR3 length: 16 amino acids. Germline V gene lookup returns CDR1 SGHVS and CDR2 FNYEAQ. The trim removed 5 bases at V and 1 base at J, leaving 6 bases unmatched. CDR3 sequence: CASSPRGQGNTGELFF. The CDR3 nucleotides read TGTGCCAGCAGCCCGAGAGGACAGGGGAACACCGGGGAGCTGTTTTTT.